The rows below give T cell receptor beta chains drawn from one sample of a study of cytomegalovirus exposure and HLA in healthy donors. TCRdb's table, derived via immunoSEQ multiplex PCR, lists solely in-frame clones and lacks some. Seen here are about 160,000 clones, 65% to 85% observed once, and the top ten hold 1.3% to 1.5%. Sample: PBMCs. Source of these receptors: a man aged 55-75 years in good health and CMV-seronegative. The CDR3 runs from the conserved cysteine through the conserved F or W. D genes are given only for firm matches. For some rows the clone size is stated as once, few or many, or as a class when expanded; others skip it.

>16|TRBJ2-5|TRBV18|few|TRBD1
TGTGCCAGCTCTCGATCGGGAACAGGGGTCCAAGAGACCCAGTACTTC
CASSRSGTGVQETQYF
>13|TRBJ1-2|TRBV28|NA|NA
TGTGCCAGCAGCCCTGCCAGGGCCTATGGCTACACCTTC
CASSPARAYGYTF
>11|TRBJ1-2|TRBV6-6|NA|NA
TGTGCCAGCAGTCCCGGCTATGGCTACACCTTC
CASSPGYGYTF
>18|TRBJ1-6|TRBV30|NA|NA
TGTGCCTGGAGTCCTCTACCAGGGGAGGGCTCCTATAATTCACCCCTCCACTTT
CAWSPLPGEGSYNSPLHF
>14|TRBJ1-1|TRBV18|once|TRBD1
TGTGCCAGCTCGGCCGGGACAGGGGGCGAAAAAGCTTTCTTT
CASSAGTGGEKAFF
>14|TRBJ1-1|TRBV5-4|few|NA
TGTGCCAGCAGCTTGGGACAGGCGAACACTGAAGCTTTCTTT
CASSLGQANTEAFF
>16|TRBJ2-2|TRBV6-1|NA|TRBD2
TGTGCCAGCAGTGCGACTAGCGGGAGCGCCACCGGGGAGCTGTTTTTT
CASSATSGSATGELFF
>15|TRBJ1-1|TRBV7-9|NA|NA
TGTTCCAGCAGCTTAGACGGAGACCTATGGAGTGAAGCTTTCTTT
CSSSLDGDLWSEAFF
>17|TRBJ1-1|TRBV11-3|few|NA
TGTGCCAGCAGCCCAGGGGCAGGGAAGGAGGAGAACACTGAAGCTTTCTTT
CASSPGAGKEENTEAFF
>15|TRBJ2-1|TRBV4-3|NA|NA
TGCGCCAGCAGCCTGGACTTGAGCTCCTACAATGAGCAGTTCTTC
CASSLDLSSYNEQFF
>14|TRBJ2-3|TRBV10-1|NA|TRBD2
TGCGCCAGCAGTGATAGCGGGAGCACAGATACGCAGTATTTT
CASSDSGSTDTQYF
>16|TRBJ1-5|TRBV7-6|NA|TRBD1
TGTGCCAGCAGCTCCGAACAGGGGGCGTTAGATCAGCCCCAGCATTTT
CASSSEQGALDQPQHF
>18|TRBJ2-2|TRBV9|NA|TRBD2
TGTGCCAGCAGCGTAGATTCAGGGACTAGCGGGAAGACCGGGGAGCTGTTTTTT
CASSVDSGTSGKTGELFF
>14|TRBJ2-1|TRBV18|NA|TRBD1
TGTGCCAGCTCACCCCCGACAGGGCCCAATGAGCAGTTCTTC
CASSPPTGPNEQFF
>14|TRBJ1-5|TRBV5-6|NA|NA
TGTGCCAGGCAAGGGGGTTATCGCAATCAGCCCCAGCATTTT
CARQGGYRNQPQHF
>15|TRBJ2-1|TRBV11-2|NA|NA
TGTGCCAGCAGCTTGGGTGTCGGGTCCTACAATGAGCAGTTCTTC
CASSLGVGSYNEQFF
>12|TRBJ2-5|TRBV7-5|NA|NA
TGTGCCATACTTGGGGGCCGAGAGACCCAGTACTTC
CAILGGRETQYF
>14|TRBJ1-5|TRBV2|NA|TRBD1
TGTGCCAGCAGTGATGACAGGGGCAATCAGCCCCAGCATTTT
CASSDDRGNQPQHF
>15|TRBJ1-6|TRBV2|NA|NA
TGTGCCAGCAGTGAACTTTCAGGGCTGGATTCACCCCTCCACTTT
CASSELSGLDSPLHF
>14|TRBJ2-7|TRBV15|NA|NA
TGTGCCACCAGCGTCCCGGACAACCTCTACGAGCAGTACTTC
CATSVPDNLYEQYF
>14|TRBJ2-2|TRBV10-3|NA|NA
TGTGCCATCAGCGATACAGCGAACACCGGGGAGCTGTTTTTT
CAISDTANTGELFF
>13|TRBJ1-1|TRBV10-3|NA|NA
TGTGCCATCAGGAAGGGGTTAGACACTGAAGCTTTCTTT
CAIRKGLDTEAFF
>13|TRBJ1-2|TRBV30|NA|TRBD1
TGTGCCTGGAGTGCGGGACAGGGCTTTGGCTACACCTTC
CAWSAGQGFGYTF
>11|TRBJ2-7|TRBV19|NA|NA
TGTGCCAGTAGTACCGGGTACGAGCAGTACTTC
CASSTGYEQYF
>15|TRBJ2-7|TRBV13|NA|TRBD1
TGTGCCAGCAGCTTTGGGGACAGGGAAAGAGGCGAGCAGTACTTC
CASSFGDRERGEQYF
>13|TRBJ1-5|TRBV28|NA|NA
TGTGCCAGCAGTCCGACACCCAATCAGCCCCAGCATTTT
CASSPTPNQPQHF
>17|TRBJ2-2|TRBV30|NA|NA
TGTGCCTGGAGCCCGTCCCACGGGACTCCGAACACCGGGGAGCTGTTTTTT
CAWSPSHGTPNTGELFF
>11|TRBJ2-3|TRBV2|once|NA
TGTGCCAGCTACGGGATGGATACGCAGTATTTT
CASYGMDTQYF
>13|TRBJ1-4|TRBV30|NA|NA
TGTGCCTGCAAGGGGCCCGACAATGAAAAACTGTTTTTT
CACKGPDNEKLFF
>15|TRBJ2-2|TRBV14|NA|TRBD2
TGTGCCAGCAGCTTCCGGCTAGCGGGTACCGGGGAGCTGTTTTTT
CASSFRLAGTGELFF
>15|TRBJ1-2|TRBV15|NA|NA
TGTGCCACCAGCAGAGATCTCCCGGGGGGGGGCGGCTACACCTTC
CATSRDLPGGGGYTF
>14|TRBJ2-3|TRBV18|NA|NA
TGTGCCAGCTCACCACGCCGGGGCACAGATACGCAGTATTTT
CASSPRRGTDTQYF
>15|TRBJ2-5|TRBV28|NA|TRBD1
TGTGCCATTGGGTCGGGACAGGGGGAACGAGAGACCCAGTACTTC
CAIGSGQGERETQYF